The source of this T cell receptor beta chain is a study of blood T cell repertoires in COVID-19. Background on the study: PBMCs, B-cell-depleted T cells, or T cells provided the cDNA or gDNA that made up the material.

In the authors' methods: Using reference gene primer amplification, nucleated cell counts were estimated. Sequenced by immunoSEQ multiplex PCR; TCRdb stores in-frame clones only, minus some. From that table come the V and J calls and clone size; the DNA was used to work out D and trimming. The sample lists 250,000 to 300,000 clones; around 87% were seen once. Germline CDR1 and CDR2: ENHRY and SYGVKD. V lost 6 bases and J lost 7; bases outside the gene matches: 8. The CDR3 is 16 amino acids. Input material: peripheral blood. This chain links TRBV10-3 with TRBJ2-1; 14 bases fit TRBD2. This clonotype was sampled from a woman in her 50s who had recovered from COVID-19. CDR3 region: CAISGTSGGSGNEQFF. In nucleotides, the CDR3 is TGTGCCATCAGCGGGACTAGCGGGGGAAGTGGTAATGAGCAGTTCTTC.